This TCR beta chain appears in the sequencing data of a study of cytomegalovirus exposure and HLA in healthy donors. Study overall: The 100 million to 140 million unique TCR beta sequences, from some 170 million T cells, were found by an earlier analysis. The study's findings and limits: The study dropped some indistinguishable V segments, TRBV6-2 and TRBV6-3 among them. A further, later analysis showed that HLA-associated TCR beta chains (compared with equally common others) were more clonally expanded.

The primer mix had 60 Vbeta and 13 Jbeta primers. Repertoires were generated with immunoSEQ multiplex PCR, while TCRdb's copy carries only in-frame clones and drops some. The table shows 85,000 to 130,000 clones, with about 80% occurring only once. There are 15 residues in the CDR3. With 5 bases removed from V and 0 bases from J, the gap between germline ends came to 11 bases. Germline V gives CDR1 SNHLY, CDR2 FYNNEI. Of note for this clone: Antigen unknown.

Sample: PBMCs. This TCR was sampled from a female donor in good health and CMV-seropositive. V gene TRBV2 combines with J gene TRBJ1-5; TRBD1 is a possible D gene (5 bases). The CDR3 coding sequence is TGTGCCAGCAGTCCAGGGTCGAATAGCAATCAGCCCCAGCATTTT. It translates to CASSPGSNSNQPQHF. Using reference TRBV2 and TRBJ1-5 for the parts outside the CDR3, the full variable domain is EPEVTQTPSHQVTQMGQEVILRCVPISNHLYFYWYRQILGQKVEFLVSFYNNEISEKSEIFDDQFSVERPDGSNFTLKIRSTKLEDSAMYFCASSPGSNSNQPQHFGDGTRLSIL.